This TCR beta chain is from a study of CD8 T cells in Susac syndrome. The sequenced target, TCR beta, came from blood CD8+ and CD4+ T cells. RNA totalling about 0.45 to 1 ug underwent reverse transcription with random hexamers. The authors amplified TCR beta CDR3 across 54 Vbeta and 13 Jbeta using immunoSEQ multiplex PCR. Each CDR3 protein gets one entry after TCRdb re-called the immunoSEQ multiplex PCR reads with MiXCR. The sample includes 150,000 to 200,000 distinct CDR3 sequences, approximately 94% of them seen just once. V trimming: 3 bases; J trimming: 0 bases; junction bases outside the gene matches: 5. The CDR3 is 15 residues long. Germline V gene lookup returns CDR1 SGHNT and CDR2 YYREEE (reference sequence).

This chain uses TRBV5-4 with TRBJ2-7, with 8 bases that match TRBD1. This sequence was found in a human donor with Susac syndrome. The sequencing input was CD4+ T cells from PBMCs. Written as DNA, the CDR3 is TGTGCCAGCAGCTCAGGGACAGGATTCTCCTACGAGCAGTACTTC. Its protein product is CASSSGTGFSYEQYF.